These 9 T cell receptor beta chains were all obtained from the same sample, sequenced in a study of a mutant IDH1 vaccine in newly diagnosed glioma. Profiling relied on immunoSEQ multiplex PCR, and the TCRdb table lists in-frame clones only, not all of them. This table holds around 56,000 clones, approximately 92% found once. The sample's time point: baseline, week 1 (first vaccination visit). Treatment in this sample: pre-vaccination baseline after standard-of-care therapy. Specimen: PBMCs, collected from a glioma patient treated with radiotherapy, temozolomide or both. The source is a man aged 45-60 years with glioma.

The CDR3: CASRGGTGGYEQYF. The CDR3 nucleotides are TGTGCCAGCAGGGGGGGGACAGGGGGTTACGAGCAGTACTTC. V and J are TRBV6-4 and TRBJ2-7; 11 bases agree with TRBD1. J was trimmed by 4 bases and V by 6 bases; bases with no gene match: 5. The germline V gene encodes CDR1 MRHNA and CDR2 SNTAGT. The CDR3 sequence is 14 residues long.

The gene calls are TRBV28 and TRBJ1-1; D not certain. Per the germline V gene, CDR1 is MDHEN and CDR2 is SYDVKM. The CDR3 runs to 9 residues. V gave up 10 bases and J gave up 11 bases, with 11 bases separating them. The CDR3 coding sequence is TGTGCCACCGGGCTTAGGGCTTTCTTT. Translated: CATGLRAFF.

V is TRBV6-4 and J is TRBJ2-2; D remains unclear. This CDR3 region has 14 residues. Germline CDR1 MRHNA, CDR2 SNTAGT. V shed 8 bases and J shed 3 bases, with 13 bases lying between them. The DNA for the CDR3 is TGTGCCAGCCAGACGGACGTATACACCGGGGAGCTGTTTTTT. It encodes CASQTDVYTGELFF.

The V and J genes are TRBV5-1 and TRBJ1-1; D gene ambiguous. Germline V gene data show CDR1 as SGHRS and CDR2 as YFSETQ. This CDR3 contains 15 residues. The germline V and J ends were trimmed by 6 bases and 3 bases, with 18 bases remaining between them. The CDR3 region is CASTPALGADTEAFF. The CDR3 DNA follows: TGCGCCAGCACCCCGGCTCTGGGAGCGGACACTGAAGCTTTCTTT.

The gene calls are TRBV10-3 and TRBJ2-5; TRBD1 matches at 11 bases. The length of the CDR3 is 16 residues. Germline CDR1 is ENHRY and CDR2 is SYGVKD. With V trimmed by 0 bases and J by 6 bases, 6 bases remained unmatched. CDR3 DNA sequence: TGTGCCATCAGTGAGTCCGGGACAGGGGGAATGAAGACCCAGTACTTC. Translating gives CAISESGTGGMKTQYF.

The V and J genes are TRBV10-1 and TRBJ2-7; no reliable D call. V lost 5 bases and J lost 6, with 11 bases in between. CDR1 and CDR2 (germline): WNHNN, SYGVQD (reference sequence). The CDR3 totals 12 residues. CDR3 sequence reads: CASSPYNLEQYF. The DNA of the CDR3 is TGCGCCAGCAGTCCGTATAACCTCGAGCAGTACTTC.

The CDR3 nucleotides read TGTGCCAGCAGCAAAGAGACAGGGGGTGGGGCAGAGACCCAGTACTTC. Translation gives CASSKETGGGAETQYF. V usage is TRBV21-1 and J usage is TRBJ2-5; TRBD1 is the table's D call and was not checked against the DNA. TRBV21-1 is designated a pseudogene. The CDR3 has 16 residues.

The gene calls are TRBV10-1 and TRBJ1-1; D unresolved. In germline, CDR1 is WNHNN, CDR2 SYGVQD (reference sequence). The length of the CDR3 is 15 residues. V was clipped by 8 bases and J by 3 bases, with 19 bases between them. CDR3: CASSRRRTLDTEAFF. In DNA form, the CDR3 reads TGCGCCAGCTCCCGCCGTAGGACCTTAGACACTGAAGCTTTCTTT.

The rearrangement links TRBV4-3 to TRBJ2-2; D not resolved. The germline V and J ends were trimmed by 5 bases and 2 bases, with 9 bases remaining between them. CDR3 length equals 14 residues. Germline V gene sequence: CDR1 LGHNA, CDR2 YSLEER. The CDR3 DNA sequence: TGCGCCAGCAGCAAGGCGGATAACACCGGGGAGCTGTTTTTT. This translates into CASSKADNTGELFF.